The present entry profiles one TCR beta chain with its context. Its antigen remains unknown. Only CD45RO-negative cells positively selected for CCR7 counted as naive CD8 cells, so terminally differentiated effector memory CD45RA+ cells were excluded. This specimen comes from a study of shared clonotypes between healthy human individuals. On the study more broadly: Each donor's CD8 memory used one plate, CD8 naive two, each CD4 subset three. Regarding the study as a whole: Larger richness was generally estimated for naive than memory subsets.

Authors' data handling: ImmunoSEQ output lacked quality scores and full-length reads, limiting matched filtering. Data came from immunoSEQ multiplex PCR; TCRdb stores just in-frame clones and leaves some out. V, J and clone size derive from that table, while D and trimming were established from the DNA sequence. The sample includes a few hundred thousand clones, over 95% seen only once; the top ten take about 0.11%. V was shortened by 4 bases and J by 5 bases, with 8 bases between the two germline ends. The V gene's germline CDR1 is SGHTA and CDR2 FQGNSA. CDR3 length: 12 residues. This chain connects TRBV7-2 to TRBJ2-5; D gene uncertain. The TCR comes from a woman in her twenties or thirties in good health. Sequenced input: naive CD8+ T cells sorted from blood. For the CDR3, the DNA is TGTGCCAGCAGCTCGCCGCGGGAGACCCAGTACTTC. As protein: CASSSPRETQYF.